This TCR beta chain was identified in a study of T cell changes during pregnancy in multiple sclerosis. Using immunoSEQ multiplex PCR, the repertoire was profiled, and TCRdb retains in-frame clones only, with some absent. The table lists around 100,000 clones, 90% of them singletons, with over 0.6% in the top ten. Germline V gives CDR1 SGHDT, CDR2 YYEEEE. Unmatched junction bases numbered 8, after V lost 4 bases and J lost 7 bases. This CDR3 spans 15 amino acids. The rearrangement uses TRBV5-6 and TRBJ2-2; 9 bases agree with TRBD1. Sequenced here: peripheral blood, sampled in the second trimester of pregnancy. This receptor was obtained from a female donor in good health, enrolled as a control in a pregnancy study. This chain's CDR3 is CASSRRQGGHGELFF. DNA for the CDR3: TGTGCCAGCAGCAGAAGACAGGGGGGACACGGGGAGCTGTTTTTT.